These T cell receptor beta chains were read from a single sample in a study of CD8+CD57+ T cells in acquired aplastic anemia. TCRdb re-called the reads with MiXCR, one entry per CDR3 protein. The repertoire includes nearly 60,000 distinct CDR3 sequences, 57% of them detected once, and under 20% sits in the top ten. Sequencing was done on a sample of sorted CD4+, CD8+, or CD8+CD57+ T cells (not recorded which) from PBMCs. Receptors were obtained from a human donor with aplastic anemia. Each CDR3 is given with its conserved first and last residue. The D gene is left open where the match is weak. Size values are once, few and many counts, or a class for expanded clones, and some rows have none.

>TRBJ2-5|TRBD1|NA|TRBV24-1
TGTGCCACCAGTGAATCGGGGACAGGGGGCTTACAAGAGACCCAGTACTTC
CATSESGTGGLQETQYF
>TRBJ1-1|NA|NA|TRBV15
TGTGCCGCCAGCAGTGAGGGCAGCCTGAACACTGAAGCTTTCTTT
CAASSEGSLNTEAFF
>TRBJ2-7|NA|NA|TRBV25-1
TGTGCCAGCAGTGCTCTAGGTTCCTACGAGCAGTACTTC
CASSALGSYEQYF
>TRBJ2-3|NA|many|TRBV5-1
TGCGCCAGCAGCATGGACTGGGCCGGGTCAGATACGCAGTATTTT
CASSMDWAGSDTQYF
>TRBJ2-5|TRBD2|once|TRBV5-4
TGTGCCAGCAAGCCGGGGGGGGGGCTCGCCCAAGAGACCCAGTACTTC
CASKPGGGLAQETQYF
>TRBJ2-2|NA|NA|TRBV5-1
TGCGCCAGCAGCATAGGACCGAACACCGGGGAGCTGTTTTTT
CASSIGPNTGELFF
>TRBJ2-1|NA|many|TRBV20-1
TGCAGTGCTAGTAAAAACAATGAGCAGTTCTTC
CSASKNNEQFF
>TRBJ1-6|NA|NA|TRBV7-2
TGTGCCAGCAGCTTATCCTACAGGAATTCACCCCTCCACTTT
CASSLSYRNSPLHF
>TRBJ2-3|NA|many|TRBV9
TGTGCCAGCAGCGCCTCCACAGATACGCAGTATTTT
CASSASTDTQYF
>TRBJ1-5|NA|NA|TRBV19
TGTGCCAGTAGTTTGGGGGCGCAGGATTATCAGCCCCAGCATTTT
CASSLGAQDYQPQHF
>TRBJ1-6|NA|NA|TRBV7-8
TGTGCCAGCAGCTTAGGGGCCGTTTCACCCCTCCACTTT
CASSLGAVSPLHF
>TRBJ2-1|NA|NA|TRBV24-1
TGTGCCACCAGTGATACCCGGGGGTTTGGGATCGATGAGCAGTTCTTC
CATSDTRGFGIDEQFF
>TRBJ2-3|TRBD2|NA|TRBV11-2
TGTGCCAGCAGCAATCGACTAGCGAACACAGATACGCAGTATTTT
CASSNRLANTDTQYF
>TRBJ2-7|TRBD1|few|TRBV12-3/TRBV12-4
TGTGCTTCTACAGGGGGCCCCTACGAGCAGTACTTC
CASTGGPYEQYF
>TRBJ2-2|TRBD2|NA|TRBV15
TGTGCCACCAGCAGAGCAGGAGCGGGAGGGCATTGGGGGGAGCTGTTTTTT
CATSRAGAGGHWGELFF
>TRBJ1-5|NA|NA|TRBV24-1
TGTGCCACCAGTGATTTGAACACCAGCGAGCCCCAGCATTTT
CATSDLNTSEPQHF
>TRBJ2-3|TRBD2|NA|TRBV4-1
TGCGCCAGCAGCCCTAGGGCTAGCGGGAGCGATACGCAGTATTTT
CASSPRASGSDTQYF
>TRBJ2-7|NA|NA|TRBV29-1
TGCAGCCACCATCGACAGACTAGCTACGAGCAGTACTTC
CSHHRQTSYEQYF
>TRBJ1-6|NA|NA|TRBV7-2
TGTGCCAGCAGTCGACCCAATTCACCCCTCCACTTT
CASSRPNSPLHF
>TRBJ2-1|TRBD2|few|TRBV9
TGTGCCAGCAGCGTAGAGCGGGGGCCTTACAATGAGCAGTTCTTC
CASSVERGPYNEQFF
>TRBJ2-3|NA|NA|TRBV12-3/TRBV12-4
TGTGCCAGCAGTCGGGACTCCCGGACAGATACGCAGTATTTT
CASSRDSRTDTQYF
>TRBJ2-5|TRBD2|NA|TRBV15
TGTGCCACCAGCAGCCGTGCGCTAGCGGGGGCCCAAGAGACCCAGTACTTC
CATSSRALAGAQETQYF
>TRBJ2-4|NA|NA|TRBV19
TGTGCCAGTAGTAATCTGGTCAAAAACATTCAGTACTTC
CASSNLVKNIQYF
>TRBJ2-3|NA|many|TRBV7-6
TGTGCCAGCAGCCCTACTAGCTACCACACGCAGTATTTT
CASSPTSYHTQYF
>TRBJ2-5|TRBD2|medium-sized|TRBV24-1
TGTGCCACCAGTGATTGGGAAGCGGGGGGTAAGACCCAGTACTTC
CATSDWEAGGKTQYF
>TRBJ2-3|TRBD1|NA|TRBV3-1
TGTGCCAGCAGCCAAGAGGGACAGGGTGATCTAATGCAGTATTTT
CASSQEGQGDLMQYF
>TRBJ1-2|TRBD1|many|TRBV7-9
TGTGCCAGCAGTCCGGACAGGGGGGCTCGGGGCTATGGCTACACCTTC
CASSPDRGARGYGYTF
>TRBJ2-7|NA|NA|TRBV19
TGTGCCAGTAGTACAACAGAATTTGGCGAGCAGTACTTC
CASSTTEFGEQYF
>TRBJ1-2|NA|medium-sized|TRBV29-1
TGCAGCGTTGACCCCGGGCTCTATGGCTACACCTTC
CSVDPGLYGYTF
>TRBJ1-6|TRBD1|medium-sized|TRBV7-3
TGTGCCAGCAGCTCAACAGGGGGCGAAGGATCACCCCTCCACTTT
CASSSTGGEGSPLHF
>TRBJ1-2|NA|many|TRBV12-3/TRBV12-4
TGTGCCAGCACCTTGCCGGGCAGCTTATATGGCTACACCTTC
CASTLPGSLYGYTF
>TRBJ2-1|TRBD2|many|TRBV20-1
TGCAGTGCCCCCAGTAGCGGGGGGGCCTACAATGAGCAGTTCTTC
CSAPSSGGAYNEQFF
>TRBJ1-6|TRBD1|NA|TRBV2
TGTGCCAGCAGCGTAGCGACAGGGGTGCATTCACCCCTCCACTTT
CASSVATGVHSPLHF
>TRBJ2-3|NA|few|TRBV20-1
TGCAGTGCTAGAGATAGGATGGACTGGACCAGCACAGATACGCAGTATTTT
CSARDRMDWTSTDTQYF
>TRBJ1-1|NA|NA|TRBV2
TGTGCCACCATTCACGGGACACTCAACACTGAAGCTTTCTTT
CATIHGTLNTEAFF
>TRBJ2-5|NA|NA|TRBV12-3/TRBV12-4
TGTGCCAGCACCCAGCCAATGGAGACCCAGTACTTC
CASTQPMETQYF
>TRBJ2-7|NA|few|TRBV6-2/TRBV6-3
TGTGCCAGCAGAGAACAGTACGAGCAGTACTTC
CASREQYEQYF
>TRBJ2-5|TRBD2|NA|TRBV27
TGTGCCAGCTCCATGGGGGGGCAAGAGACCCAGTACTTC
CASSMGGQETQYF
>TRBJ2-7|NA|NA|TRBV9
TGCGCCAGCAGTGAGGTGAGCTACGAGCAGTACTTC
CASSEVSYEQYF
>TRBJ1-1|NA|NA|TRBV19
TGTGCCAGTATTCCGGGACGGTGGAACACTGAAGCTTTCTTT
CASIPGRWNTEAFF
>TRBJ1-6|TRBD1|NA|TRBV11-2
TGTGCCAGCAGCATCAGGGGGAGCGCGTACATGGATTCACCCCTCCACTTT
CASSIRGSAYMDSPLHF
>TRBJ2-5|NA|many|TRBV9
TGTGCCAGCAGCCCAGAGGGGGGGGATCAAGAGACCCAGTACTTC
CASSPEGGDQETQYF
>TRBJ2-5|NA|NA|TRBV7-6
TGTGCCAGCAGACTAATCCCCAGGGGCACGGAGACCCAGTACTTC
CASRLIPRGTETQYF
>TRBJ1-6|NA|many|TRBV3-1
TGTGCCAGCAGCCAAGATTTCCGCGGGCGGAATTCACCCCTCCACTTT
CASSQDFRGRNSPLHF
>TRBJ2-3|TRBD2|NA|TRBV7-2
TGTGCCAGCAGCCTACGGACTAGCGGGGGCGAGCAGTATTTT
CASSLRTSGGEQYF
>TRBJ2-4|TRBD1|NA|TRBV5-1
TGCGCCAGCACCGACGGGACAGGTGCCGGATCCAAAAACATTCAGTACTTC
CASTDGTGAGSKNIQYF